This TCR beta chain was recorded in a study of cytotoxic CD8 clonotypes in ibrutinib-treated CLL. Looking at the study overall: The study recorded mean values of approximately 260,000 productive templates and tens of thousands of productive rearrangements per sample.

Study-wide points: Clonality rose at ibrutinib response, held steady in sustained remission, and fell toward baseline at progression. Private clonotypes, not public ones, expanded at ibrutinib response.

Per germline, CDR1 MNHEY and CDR2 SMNVEV (reference sequence). The CDR3 length is 16 residues. V was cut by 0 bases and J by 2 bases, with 12 bases left in between. Data came from immunoSEQ multiplex PCR; TCRdb stores just in-frame clones and leaves some out. The table includes about 130,000 clones, 79% detected once. Points on this clone: What it binds is not known.

Around 2 micrograms of genomic DNA (from cryopreserved PBMCs) were used for TCR beta libraries. This specimen was PBMCs, taken after 12 months of ibrutinib treatment. The rearrangement links TRBV27 to TRBJ2-3, with D possibly matching TRBD2 (6 bases). This receptor was taken from a human donor with chronic lymphocytic leukemia. DNA of the CDR3: TGTGCCAGCAGTTTATCACTCGGGGGTTCCACAGATACGCAGTATTTT. Protein product: CASSLSLGGSTDTQYF.